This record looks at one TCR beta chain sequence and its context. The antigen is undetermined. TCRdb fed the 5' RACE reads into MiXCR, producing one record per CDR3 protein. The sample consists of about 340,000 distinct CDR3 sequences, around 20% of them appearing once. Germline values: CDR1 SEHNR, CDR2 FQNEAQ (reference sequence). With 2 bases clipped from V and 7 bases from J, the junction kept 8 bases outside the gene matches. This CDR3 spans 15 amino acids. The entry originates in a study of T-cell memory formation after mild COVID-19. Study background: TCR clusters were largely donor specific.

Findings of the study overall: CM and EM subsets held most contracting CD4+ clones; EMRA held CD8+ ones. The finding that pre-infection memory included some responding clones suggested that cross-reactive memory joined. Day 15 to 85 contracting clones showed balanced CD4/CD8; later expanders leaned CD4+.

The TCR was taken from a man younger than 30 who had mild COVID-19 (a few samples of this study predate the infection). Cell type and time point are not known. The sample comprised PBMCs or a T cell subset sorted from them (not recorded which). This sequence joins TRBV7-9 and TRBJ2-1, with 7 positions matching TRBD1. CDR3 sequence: CASSLRRQGENEQFF. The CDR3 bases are TGTGCCAGCAGCTTACGGCGGCAGGGGGAGAATGAGCAGTTCTTC.